The next 15 T cell receptor beta chains were all read from a single sample in a study of cytomegalovirus exposure and HLA in healthy donors. PCR amplification relied on 60 Vbeta primers (plus 13 Jbeta primers). The table came from immunoSEQ multiplex PCR; TCRdb's copy has only in-frame clones and leaves some out. The sample features roughly 55,000 clones, with 8.9% in its top ten. The specimen was PBMCs. These receptors were taken from a man in his fifties or sixties in good health and CMV-seropositive.

CDR3 loop: CASSRVTIGGYEAFF. The CDR3 region has the DNA TGCGCCAGCAGCCGCGTCACGATAGGGGGTTATGAAGCTTTCTTT. The chain uses TRBV4-3 and TRBJ1-1; perhaps TRBD1 as D (6 bases). The V end was cut by 4 bases, the J end by 7 bases, with 19 bases between. The CDR3 contains 15 residues. Germline V lookup: CDR1 LGHNA, CDR2 YSLEER.

The chain combines TRBV5-1 with TRBJ1-1, with D perhaps matching TRBD1 (5 bases). CDR1 is SGHRS, CDR2 YFSETQ, per germline. Trimming took 2 bases from V and 2 from J, leaving 10 bases between them. The CDR3 covers 14 residues. Here the CDR3 reads CASSLGGQNTEAFF. As DNA, the CDR3 is TGCGCCAGCAGCTTAGGCGGACAAAACACTGAAGCTTTCTTT.

V usage is TRBV5-4 and J usage is TRBJ2-5; TRBD2 is a possible D gene (7 bases). Trimming removed 0 bases from V and 6 bases from J, with 12 bases in between. CDR3 size: 14 residues. Per the germline V gene, CDR1 is SGHNT and CDR2 is YYREEE (reference sequence). This chain's CDR3 is CASSLAGGLKTQYF. CDR3 DNA sequence: TGTGCCAGCAGCTTGGCGGGGGGCCTCAAGACCCAGTACTTC.

V and J are TRBV5-8 and TRBJ1-2; D may be TRBD1 (5 bases). This CDR3 is built from 15 residues. V lost 0 bases to trimming and J lost 7 bases, with 16 bases between them. Germline CDR1 SGHTS, CDR2 YDEGEE. The CDR3 nucleotides read TGTGCCAGCAGCTTGGAGAGGCAGGGAACCGGTGGCTACACCTTC. Residues: CASSLERQGTGGYTF.

This chain links TRBV7-8 with TRBJ1-2, with 7 nucleotides matching TRBD1. The germline CDR1 and CDR2 sequences are SGHVS and FQNEAQ. With 5 bases clipped from V and 14 bases from J, the junction kept 14 bases outside the gene matches. This CDR3 has 13 residues. CDR3 bases: TGTGCCAGCAGCGCCCGGGACAGAGTATCATCTACCTTC. This codes for CASSARDRVSSTF.

This chain connects TRBV4-3 to TRBJ2-5, with D tentatively TRBD2 (6 bases). The V and J ends lost 0 bases and 9 bases respectively, with 11 bases between them. Germline values: CDR1 LGHNA, CDR2 YSLEER. The CDR3 is 13 residues long. The CDR3 coding sequence is TGCGCCAGCAGCCAAGACCGGACGGGGGCCCAGTACTTC. Translating gives CASSQDRTGAQYF.

This chain joins TRBV6-5 and TRBJ1-4, with D tentatively TRBD1 (5 bases). Trimming removed 6 bases at V and 4 bases at J, with 12 bases between. CDR1 is MNHEY and CDR2 is SVGAGI in the germline V gene. The CDR3 covers 14 residues. The chain's CDR3 is CASRLRVNNEKLFF. In nucleotides, the CDR3 is TGTGCCAGCAGACTCAGGGTCAATAATGAAAAACTGTTTTTT.

The chain joins TRBV19 to TRBJ2-7, with D tentatively TRBD1 (5 bases). The CDR3 length is 15 residues. V shed 2 bases and J shed 2 bases, with 13 bases lying between them. Germline V lookup: CDR1 LNHDA, CDR2 SQIVND (reference sequence). The DNA for the CDR3 is TGTGCCAGTAGTATAAAGGGGCAGGCGACCTACGAGCAGTACTTC. As protein: CASSIKGQATYEQYF.

J is TRBJ2-3 and V is TRBV11-3; 7 positions match TRBD2. Germline V gene sequence: CDR1 SGHNT, CDR2 YENEEA. V was clipped by 5 bases and J by 1 base; unmatched bases: 6. The CDR3 runs 15 residues. CDR3 region: CASSPTSAGTDTQYF. The CDR3 DNA follows: TGTGCCAGCAGCCCTACTAGCGCCGGCACAGATACGCAGTATTTT. Together with reference TRBV11-3 and TRBJ2-3, the CDR3 gives the full variable domain: EAGVVQSPRYKIIEKKQPVAFWCNPISGHNTLYWYLQNLGQGPELLIRYENEEAVDDSQLPKDRFSAERLKGVDSTLKIQPAELGDSAVYLCASSPTSAGTDTQYFGPGTRLTVL.

The chain combines TRBV5-1 with TRBJ2-1; 9 nucleotides align to TRBD2. Germline V gene data show CDR1 as SGHRS and CDR2 as YFSETQ. This CDR3 comprises 15 residues. V lost 0 bases, J lost 12 bases, and 10 bases stayed unmatched. The CDR3 DNA reads TGCGCCAGCAGCTTGGGGGCGGGGGGGGCCACCCCGCAGTTCTTC. Translating it yields CASSLGAGGATPQFF.

V is TRBV5-5 and J is TRBJ2-7, with TRBD2 as a possible D gene (5 bases). The CDR3 loop spans 12 amino acids. The germline gives CDR1 SGHKS, CDR2 YYEKEE (reference sequence). Trimming left V 2 bases short and J 7 bases short, with 10 bases between. CDR3 nucleotides: TGTGCCAGCAGCTTCTACACGGGGGAGCAGTACTTC. This codes for CASSFYTGEQYF.

The chain links TRBV10-1 to TRBJ2-7; D gene uncertain. Trimming took off 7 bases at V and 6 bases at J, with 10 bases between the two ends. The CDR3 contains 11 residues. Per germline, CDR1 WNHNN and CDR2 SYGVQD (reference sequence). The CDR3: CASNFTGEQYF. The CDR3 region has the DNA TGCGCCAGCAATTTTACGGGCGAGCAGTACTTC.

The V and J genes are TRBV11-2 and TRBJ1-2; 9 bases match TRBD1. Germline values: CDR1 SGHAT, CDR2 FQNNGV. J gave up 7 bases and V 4 bases, and 13 bases lay outside the gene matches. This CDR3 is built from 16 residues. As DNA, the CDR3 is TGTGCCAGCAGCTATGATGGGCGGGGGGACAGGGTTGGCTACACCTTC. Translation gives CASSYDGRGDRVGYTF.

By frequency, this clone is medium-sized. This specimen includes other DNA sequences encoding the same CDR3. This chain links TRBV11-2 with TRBJ2-1, with D perhaps matching TRBD2 (5 bases). The CDR3 runs to 14 residues. Trimming took off 0 bases at V and 4 bases at J, with 7 bases between the two ends. CDR1 and CDR2 (germline): SGHAT, FQNNGV. DNA for the CDR3: TGTGCCAGCAGCTTAGAACCGGGGTACAATGAGCAGTTCTTC. Its translation is CASSLEPGYNEQFF.

The chain links TRBV28 to TRBJ2-7; 7 bases match TRBD2. The J segment lost 4 bases and the V segment lost 5 bases, leaving 8 bases of the junction unmatched. The length of the CDR3 is 14 residues. Germline V gene lookup returns CDR1 MDHEN and CDR2 SYDVKM. CDR3 loop: CASSTGGVEYEQYF. The CDR3 nucleotides are TGTGCCAGCAGTACTGGGGGGGTTGAGTACGAGCAGTACTTC.